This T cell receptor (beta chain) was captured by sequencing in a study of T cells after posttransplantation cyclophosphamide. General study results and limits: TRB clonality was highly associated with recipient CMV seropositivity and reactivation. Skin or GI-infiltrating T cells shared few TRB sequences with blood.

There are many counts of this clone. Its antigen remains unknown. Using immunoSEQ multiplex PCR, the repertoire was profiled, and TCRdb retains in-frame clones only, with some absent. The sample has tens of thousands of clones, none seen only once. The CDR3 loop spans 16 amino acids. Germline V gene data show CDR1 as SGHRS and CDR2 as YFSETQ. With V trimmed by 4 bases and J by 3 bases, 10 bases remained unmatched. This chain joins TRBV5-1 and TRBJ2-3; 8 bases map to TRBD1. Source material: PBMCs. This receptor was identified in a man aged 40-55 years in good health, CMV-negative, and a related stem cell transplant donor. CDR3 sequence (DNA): TGCGCCAGCAGCCCCCAGAGTGACAGGGGTACAGATACGCAGTATTTT. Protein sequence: CASSPQSDRGTDTQYF.